The clone carrying this TCR beta chain was counted at least ten times. No antigen is known for it. This sample was taken from a study of human T cells and chemical hapten exposure. Study background: The patients, most of them female, presented with alopecia areata, totalis or universalis.

Findings and limits, study-wide: Donors' alopecia may make their immune response differ from healthy people's.

The CDR3 has 13 residues. Germline values: CDR1 MDHEN, CDR2 SYDVKM. Trimming took 10 bases from V and 2 from J, leaving 15 bases between them. One entry per CDR3 protein results from TCRdb running MiXCR on the RACE reads. The table shows over 65,000 distinct CDR3 sequences, with approximately 11% occurring only once. Time point noted: patch test 1, 2 weeks after DPC sensitization. The treatment denotes: therapeutic diphenylcyclopropenone sensitization with weekly scalp DPC. The total RNA was obtained from whole blood that was not fractionated. The source was whole blood, collected in connection with sensitization to the hapten diphenylcyclopropenone (DPC). This receptor was identified in a woman aged 50 to 60 with alopecia areata. Some clones in this sample may be carry-over from other donors' samples. This chain links TRBV28 with TRBJ2-7; D is possibly TRBD1 or TRBD2 (5 bases each). This CDR3 is CATRGTPAYEQYF. As DNA, the CDR3 is TGTGCCACCAGAGGGACCCCCGCCTACGAGCAGTACTTC.